Below, one TCR beta chain is given with its context. Its binding antigen is unknown. The sample holds no much larger clone one base away, and base qualities are not on file. The CDR1 and CDR2 encoded by the germline V gene (reference sequence) are SEHNR and FQNEAQ. V sheds 5 bases and J sheds 5 bases, leaving 24 bases between their ends. The CDR3 goes from the cysteine to the phenylalanine over 17 residues. Of the read, only the CDR3 DNA is kept; its 51 bases are in frame from base 1. This sample is part of a study of blood T cells in healthy people across ages (dated by TCRdb to between 2014 and 2016). Regarding the research as a whole: In model experiments, roughly one uniquely barcoded TCR beta cDNA molecule per two T cells was captured by template switching. Using deep sequencing normalized with unique cDNA molecular identifiers, the study measured how TCR beta repertoire diversity changes with age. Donors were grouped into four age groups: young (average 16 years), middle-aged (roughly 40), aged (approximately 58) and long-lived (just over 80). Donors of different ages were randomly distributed across sequencing lanes to avoid experimental bias. The study analyzed two additional independent replicas of 1 million unique cDNA reads from the same blood draw for two donors, one aged 18 to 29 and one aged 80 or older. What the authors observed across the whole study: Donor CMV infection status was unknown, potentially confounding age-related changes in expanded clonotypes. Estimates of total diversity from one million sequenced T cells were regarded as lower bounds and underestimates. There was a strong correlation between observed TCR beta diversity and the percentage of naive T cells measured by flow cytometry. As age increased, observed TCR beta diversity per million T cells dropped in a roughly linear way, and a significant reduction was already evident by age around 41. Because profiling used bulk unsorted PBMCs, naive and antigen-experienced compartments could not be compared conclusively. Compared with the aged group, the long-lived group had more naive CD4+ T cells, fewer expanded clones and increased TCR diversity, a pattern suggesting age selection.

The donors were roughly 40 Caucasian individuals from Russia, aged about 6 to 100 years, who were systemically healthy. Approximately 9 milliliters of peripheral blood were collected from each donor into EDTA-treated Vacutainer tubes. Ficoll-Paque density-gradient centrifugation was used to isolate PBMCs, with at least 7 million per sample. Trizol reagent was used to extract total RNA from PBMCs, with at least 5.5 micrograms per sample. For every donor, an aliquot of PBMCs went through flow cytometry to measure the percentages of naive CD45RAhigh/CD27high T cells. The library was obtained by 5' RACE. The sequencer listed for this sample is Illumina HiSeq 2500. A second PCR of about 6 to 12 cycles was performed with a sample-barcoded 5' primer and a J-beta primer mix. A unique molecular identifier was introduced onto each TCR beta cDNA molecule by a template-switch 5' adaptor carrying 12 random nucleotides. At least 2.5 million CDR3-containing paired-end reads were obtained from each sample. All of the RNA was converted into first-strand cDNA using the Mint cDNA synthesis kit, with a TRBC-specific oligonucleotide serving as the primer. Following uracil-DNA glycosylase treatment, all cDNA underwent a first 18-cycle PCR with the universal primers M1SS and BC2_uni_R. The authors' pipeline ran thus. For normalization, 1 million high-quality reads were randomly selected from each sample, with every read carrying a distinct molecular identifier. Reads sharing molecular identifiers were discarded rather than binned into consensus sequences. MiTCR, with a Q25 quality threshold and the strictest error-elimination algorithm, was used for CDR3 identification, clonotype clustering and error correction. Lower-bound total TCR beta diversity was estimated with a nonparametric unseen species model using Euler transformation. TCRdb reprocessed the public reads (quality trimming at Q25 with fastp, clone calling with MiXCR) and kept in-frame beta chains. Rows are combined by CDR3 protein, so each entry shows the most common genes and DNA. None of the V and J calls come from the authors' own analysis; TCRdb made them. For this sample there are just over 800,000 distinct CDR3 sequences; about 62% appear just once. The top ten clones comprise around 30% of the sample.

The chain is assembled from TRBV7-9 and TRBJ1-2; a tentative D call is TRBD1 (5 bases match). This TCR derives from a man aged 25 to 40 in good health. Sequenced material: blood. CDR3 protein: CASSRPGTGMRDYGYTF. The sequence in DNA is TGTGCCAGCAGCCGTCCCGGGACGGGCATGAGGGATTATGGCTACACCTTC.